A single sample is the source of the 28 T cell receptor beta chains below, sequenced in a study of blood T cell repertoires in COVID-19. TCRdb's copy holds only in-frame clones and misses some; the assay was immunoSEQ multiplex PCR. The table records 60,000 to 65,000 clones, about 87% of them present only once. Sequenced input: peripheral blood. These receptors originate from a human donor with active COVID-19. The donor label of this sample is uncertain.

This sequence joins TRBV6-6 and TRBJ2-7; possible D gene TRBD2, 5 bases. CDR1 MNHNY and CDR2 SVGAGI come from the germline V gene (reference sequence). V lost 7 bases and J 6 bases, leaving 13 bases between the germline ends. The CDR3 runs 12 residues. CDR3 loop: CASTRADGEQYF. As DNA, the CDR3 is TGTGCCAGCACCAGAGCGGACGGCGAGCAGTACTTC.

The chain employs TRBV7-2 and TRBJ1-6; 7 nucleotides align to TRBD1. The V gene's germline CDR1 is SGHTA and CDR2 FQGNSA. With V trimmed by 1 base and J by 10 bases, 7 bases remained unmatched. The CDR3 is made up of 15 amino acids. The CDR3 nucleotides are TGTGCCAGCAGCTTAGACAGGGGTGAGGGCTCACCCCTCCACTTT. This codes for CASSLDRGEGSPLHF. Together with reference TRBV7-2 and TRBJ1-6, the CDR3 gives the full variable domain: GAGVSQSPSNKVTEKGKDVELRCDPISGHTALYWYRQSLGQGLEFLIYFQGNSAPDKSGLPSDRFSAERTGGSVSTLTIQRTQQEDSAVYLCASSLDRGEGSPLHFGNGTRLTVT.

This rearrangement joins TRBV9 to TRBJ2-2; D might be TRBD1 (6 bases). CDR3 length: 15 residues. Germline V gives CDR1 SGDLS, CDR2 YYNGEE. The V and J ends lost 0 bases and 6 bases respectively, with 12 bases between them. The CDR3 bases are TGTGCCAGCAGCGTAGCTTCAGGGGCCCCCGGGGAGCTGTTTTTT. As protein: CASSVASGAPGELFF.

The chain links TRBV4-3 to TRBJ2-6, with D perhaps matching TRBD1 (5 bases). V lost 2 bases and J 0 bases, leaving 8 bases between the germline ends. CDR3 length equals 16 residues. The germline V gene encodes CDR1 LGHNA and CDR2 YSLEER. CDR3 loop: CASSQHDSSGANVLTF. In DNA, the CDR3 is TGCGCCAGCAGCCAACATGACAGCTCTGGGGCCAACGTCCTGACTTTC.

J is TRBJ2-2 and V is TRBV9; D might be TRBD1 (7 bases). The V gene lost 3 bases and the J gene lost 5 bases, with 17 bases spanning the gap. There are 16 residues in the CDR3. The V gene's germline CDR1 is SGDLS and CDR2 YYNGEE. The CDR3: CASSAGQTGTTGELFF. CDR3 DNA sequence: TGTGCCAGCAGCGCGGGACAGACAGGGACTACCGGGGAGCTGTTTTTT.

The V gene is TRBV19, the J gene TRBJ2-2, with D unresolved. The germline CDR1 and CDR2 sequences are LNHDA and SQIVND (reference sequence). Trimming shortened V by 6 bases and J by 0 bases, and 14 bases separated the two germline ends. The CDR3 covers 16 residues. The CDR3 protein is CASSSQARTNTGELFF. CDR3 nucleotide sequence: TGTGCCAGTAGCTCACAAGCGCGCACGAACACCGGGGAGCTGTTTTTT. The whole variable domain, remainder taken from reference TRBV19 and TRBJ2-2, is DGGITQSPKYLFRKEGQNVTLSCEQNLNHDAMYWYRQDPGQGLRLIYYSQIVNDFQKGDIAEGYSVSREKKESFPLTVTSAQKNPTAFYLCASSSQARTNTGELFFGEGSRLTVL.

This chain connects TRBV7-2 to TRBJ2-7, with 9 bases identical to TRBD1. Germline-derived CDR1 and CDR2 are SGHTA and FQGNSA. V lost 5 bases and J lost 5; bases outside the gene matches: 4. The CDR3 spans 13 residues. The CDR3 loop reads CASSIRQGDEQYF. CDR3 nucleotides: TGTGCCAGCAGCATCAGACAGGGGGACGAGCAGTACTTC.

V gene TRBV7-8 combines with J gene TRBJ2-2; 11 bases agree with TRBD2. The germline V gene encodes CDR1 SGHVS and CDR2 FQNEAQ. Trimming took 2 bases from V and 2 from J; bases not matched to a gene: 7. The CDR3 totals 18 residues. The CDR3 bases are TGTGCCAGCAGCTTATCCGATAGCGGGGGGGCCAACACCGGGGAGCTGTTTTTT. The encoded protein is CASSLSDSGGANTGELFF. The full variable domain, rest sourced from reference TRBV7-8 and TRBJ2-2, is GAGVSQSPRYKVAKRGQDVALRCDPISGHVSLFWYQQALGQGPEFLTYFQNEAQLDKSGLPSDRFFAERPEGSVSTLKIQRTQQEDSAVYLCASSLSDSGGANTGELFFGEGSRLTVL.

The chain employs TRBV6-2 or TRBV6-3 and TRBJ2-1, with a possible D match to TRBD1 (5 bases). V was cut by 2 bases and J by 6 bases, with 8 bases left in between. Germline CDR1 MNHEY, CDR2 SVGEGT. CDR3 length equals 13 residues. CDR3 residues: CASSYARGNEQFF. CDR3 nucleotide sequence: TGTGCCAGCAGTTACGCAAGGGGCAATGAGCAGTTCTTC.

CDR3 loop: CAWSVSGRHTGELFF. CDR3 nucleotides: TGTGCCTGGAGTGTAAGCGGGAGACACACCGGGGAGCTGTTTTTT. The chain has TRBV30 and TRBJ2-2; 8 bases are a match to TRBD2. The CDR3 runs 15 residues. CDR1 GTSNPN and CDR2 SVGIG come from the germline V gene (reference sequence). V shed 0 bases and J 3 bases; nucleotides not matched to a gene: 3.

V gene TRBV18 combines with J gene TRBJ2-2; D remains unclear. This CDR3 has 16 amino acids. The germline V gene has CDR1 KGHSH and CDR2 LQKENI. V lost 3 bases, J lost 0 bases, and 11 bases lay in between. The CDR3 sequence: CASSPRHGTNTGELFF. The CDR3 DNA reads TGTGCCAGCTCACCCCGACACGGAACGAACACCGGGGAGCTGTTTTTT.

This clone was detected a few times. The chain recombines TRBV7-9 with TRBJ2-7, with a weak D call TRBD2 (5 bases). The germline V and J ends were trimmed by 0 bases and 0 bases, with 9 bases remaining between them. CDR1 and CDR2 (germline): SEHNR, FQNEAQ (reference sequence). The length of the CDR3 is 15 residues. In DNA, the CDR3 is TGTGCCAGCAGCTTAGCAGGGAGACCCTCCTACGAGCAGTACTTC. It is translated as CASSLAGRPSYEQYF.

This chain joins TRBV7-6 and TRBJ2-7, with 9 bases that match TRBD2. The CDR3 runs 15 residues. Germline CDR1 reads SGHVS; CDR2 reads FNYEAQ. V lost 5 bases to trimming and J lost 1 base; unmatched junction nucleotides: 6. DNA of the CDR3: TGTGCCAGCAGCAAGGCGGGGGGGCGTTCCTACGAGCAGTACTTC. Translating gives CASSKAGGRSYEQYF. Using reference TRBV7-6 and TRBJ2-7 for the parts outside the CDR3, the full variable domain is GAGVSQSPRYKVTKRGQDVALRCDPISGHVSLYWYRQALGQGPEFLTYFNYEAQQDKSGLPNDRFSAERPEGSISTLTIQRTEQRDSAMYRCASSKAGGRSYEQYFGPGTRLTVT.

The rearrangement uses TRBV7-2 and TRBJ2-7, with 7 nucleotides matching TRBD2. The CDR3 is 15 residues long. The germline CDR1 and CDR2 sequences are SGHTA and FQGNSA. Trimming took 5 bases from V and 2 from J; bases not matched to a gene: 9. In nucleotides, the CDR3 is TGTGCCAGCAGCCGCCTTACGGGAGGTCCCTACGAGCAGTACTTC. This encodes CASSRLTGGPYEQYF.

The rearrangement joins TRBV18 to TRBJ2-5, with 7 bases that match TRBD1. CDR1 is KGHSH, CDR2 LQKENI, per germline. This CDR3 is 13 amino acids long. The junction had 2 bases not matched to a gene; V was cut back by 6 bases and J by 1 base. DNA of the CDR3: TGTGCCAGCTCGGGACAGATCCAAGAGACCCAGTACTTC. It specifies CASSGQIQETQYF.

This clone has a single count. The chain carries TRBV7-9 and TRBJ2-4, with D possibly matching TRBD2 (5 bases). This CDR3 is built from 15 residues. The germline V gene encodes CDR1 SEHNR and CDR2 FQNEAQ (reference sequence). Trimming took off 4 bases at V and 6 bases at J, with 16 bases between the two ends. The CDR3 region is CASSSSRDPRNIQYF. In DNA, the CDR3 is TGTGCCAGCAGCTCCTCCCGGGATCCGAGAAACATTCAGTACTTC.

This clone was counted once. The chain has TRBV7-3 and TRBJ2-1; 8 positions agree with TRBD2. Germline CDR1 is SGHTA and CDR2 is FQGTGA. This CDR3 contains 15 residues. The V segment lost 5 bases and the J segment 3 bases; nucleotides outside the gene matches: 6. The CDR3 reads CASSQGLDYYNEQFF. In DNA form, the CDR3 reads TGTGCCAGCAGCCAGGGACTAGACTACTACAATGAGCAGTTCTTC.

This rearrangement joins TRBV5-6 to TRBJ2-1; 10 bases map to TRBD1. CDR1 is SGHDT, CDR2 YYEEEE, per germline. This CDR3 region has 18 residues. The V gene end was trimmed by 0 bases and the J gene end by 4 bases; junction bases not matched to a gene: 10. CDR3 residues: CASSLEVWDRGLYNEQFF. CDR3 bases: TGTGCCAGCAGCTTGGAGGTTTGGGACAGGGGACTTTACAATGAGCAGTTCTTC.

This clone was detected once. V is TRBV29-1 and J is TRBJ2-1, with D perhaps TRBD2 (6 bases). Germline V gene lookup returns CDR1 SQVTM and CDR2 ANQGSEA. This CDR3 is 14 amino acids long. V lost 3 bases and J lost 0, with 9 bases in between. CDR3 sequence (DNA): TGCAGCGTTGAGGCCGGGAGCTCCTACAATGAGCAGTTCTTC. As protein: CSVEAGSSYNEQFF.

The chain combines TRBV9 with TRBJ2-3; D is possibly TRBD2 (5 bases). Germline CDR1 is SGDLS and CDR2 is YYNGEE. Trimming stripped 0 bases from V and 3 bases from J, with 8 bases between. This CDR3 has 14 residues. Here the CDR3 reads CASSVAGTTDTQYF. In nucleotides, the CDR3 is TGTGCCAGCAGCGTAGCGGGAACAACAGATACGCAGTATTTT.

This clone is medium-sized. The V and J genes are TRBV9 and TRBJ2-7; 8 bases agree with TRBD1. V trimming: 0 bases; J trimming: 0 bases; junction bases outside the gene matches: 5. Germline CDR1 and CDR2: SGDLS and YYNGEE. The CDR3 sequence is 16 residues long. The CDR3 coding sequence is TGTGCCAGCAGCGTAGAGGCCGGACAGGGCTCCTACGAGCAGTACTTC. It specifies CASSVEAGQGSYEQYF.

The genes are TRBV6-5 and TRBJ2-7; 7 positions match TRBD1. V shed 7 bases and J 2 bases; nucleotides not matched to a gene: 8. The germline V gene has CDR1 MNHEY and CDR2 SVGAGI. The CDR3 has 14 residues. CDR3: CASTPTGSTYEQYF. The CDR3 DNA reads as TGTGCCAGCACTCCGACAGGGTCGACCTACGAGCAGTACTTC.

V usage is TRBV7-9 and J usage is TRBJ2-1; TRBD1 aligns across 8 bases. Germline V gene data show CDR1 as SEHNR and CDR2 as FQNEAQ (reference sequence). There are 16 residues in the CDR3. V shed 5 bases and J 5 bases; nucleotides not matched to a gene: 11. CDR3 DNA: TGTGCCAGCAGCCCAAGAGGCGCAGGGGGCCACAATGAGCAGTTCTTC. Its protein product is CASSPRGAGGHNEQFF.

The rearrangement joins TRBV4-2 to TRBJ2-5, with 16 bases fitting TRBD2. The length of the CDR3 is 17 residues. Germline CDR1 reads LGHNA; CDR2 reads YNFKEQ. V was pared by 4 bases and J by 5 bases, with 7 bases of the junction left unmatched. The CDR3 reads CASSLGTSGGDRETQYF. The CDR3 region has the DNA TGTGCCAGCAGCCTCGGGACTAGCGGGGGGGATAGGGAGACCCAGTACTTC.

The rearrangement uses TRBV18 and TRBJ2-5; possibly TRBD1 for D (5 bases). Trimming took off 4 bases at V and 3 bases at J, with 15 bases between the two ends. The germline gives CDR1 KGHSH, CDR2 LQKENI. This CDR3 comprises 15 residues. CDR3 sequence reads: CASSLQGRWEETQYF. In nucleotides, the CDR3 is TGTGCCAGCTCACTCCAGGGTCGGTGGGAAGAGACCCAGTACTTC.

The chain joins TRBV7-2 to TRBJ2-3; the match to TRBD2 covers 7 bases. V lost 8 bases, J lost 2 bases, and 10 bases stayed unmatched. Germline V lookup: CDR1 SGHTA, CDR2 FQGNSA. The CDR3 length is 15 residues. The CDR3 protein is CASRRPGLLTDTQYF. The CDR3 DNA sequence: TGTGCCAGCCGCAGACCGGGACTACTCACAGATACGCAGTATTTT.

The chain has TRBV28 and TRBJ1-4, with D possibly TRBD1 on 5 matching bases. The V gene lost 7 bases and the J gene lost 7 bases, with 22 bases spanning the gap. CDR1 is MDHEN and CDR2 is SYDVKM in the germline V gene. The CDR3 is made up of 16 amino acids. CDR3 region: CASTLGSQGLREKLFF. The CDR3 DNA reads TGTGCCAGCACTTTGGGGTCGCAGGGTTTGCGTGAAAAACTGTTTTTT.

A single count supports this clone. The J gene is TRBJ2-7, the V gene TRBV5-4; 7 nucleotides line up with TRBD1. CDR3 length: 14 residues. With V trimmed by 3 bases and J by 2 bases, 5 bases remained unmatched. The germline gives CDR1 SGHNT, CDR2 YYREEE (reference sequence). The CDR3 DNA follows: TGTGCCAGCAGCTCCCCGGACAGGACCTACGAGCAGTACTTC. It codes for CASSSPDRTYEQYF. The complete variable domain, with remaining parts taken from reference TRBV5-4 and TRBJ2-7, reads ETGVTQSPTHLIKTRGQQVTLRCSSQSGHNTVSWYQQALGQGPQFIFQYYREEENGRGNFPPRFSGLQFPNYSSELNVNALELDDSALYLCASSSPDRTYEQYFGPGTRLTVT.